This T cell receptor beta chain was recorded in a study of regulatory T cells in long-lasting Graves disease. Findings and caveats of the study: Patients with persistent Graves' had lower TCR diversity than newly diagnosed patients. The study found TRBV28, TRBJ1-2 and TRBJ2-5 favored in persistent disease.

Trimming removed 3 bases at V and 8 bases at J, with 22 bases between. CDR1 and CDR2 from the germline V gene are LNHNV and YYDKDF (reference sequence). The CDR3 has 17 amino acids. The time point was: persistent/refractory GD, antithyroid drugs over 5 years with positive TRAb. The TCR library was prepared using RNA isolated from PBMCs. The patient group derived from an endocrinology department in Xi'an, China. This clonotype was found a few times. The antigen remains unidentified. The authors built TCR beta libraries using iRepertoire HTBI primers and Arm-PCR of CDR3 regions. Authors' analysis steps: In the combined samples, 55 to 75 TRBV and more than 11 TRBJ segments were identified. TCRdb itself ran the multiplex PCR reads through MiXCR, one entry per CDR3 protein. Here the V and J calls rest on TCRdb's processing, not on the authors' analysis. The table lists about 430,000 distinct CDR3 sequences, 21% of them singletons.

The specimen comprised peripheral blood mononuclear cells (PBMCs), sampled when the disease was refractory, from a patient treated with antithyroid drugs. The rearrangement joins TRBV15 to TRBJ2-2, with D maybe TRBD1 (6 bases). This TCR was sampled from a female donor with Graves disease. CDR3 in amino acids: CATSRYRVPTTPGELFF. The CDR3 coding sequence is TGTGCCACCAGCAGGTACAGGGTTCCTACGACCCCGGGGGAGCTGTTTTTT.